These T cell receptor beta chains were read from a single sample in a study of T-cell memory formation after mild COVID-19. MiXCR, run by TCRdb on the 5' RACE reads, gives a single entry per CDR3 protein. The sample yields under 450,000 distinct CDR3 sequences, more than 20% seen once. The specimen was PBMCs or a T cell subset sorted from them (not recorded which). Receptors originate from an adult woman who had mild COVID-19 (a few samples of this study predate the infection). Cell type and time point are not known. CDR3s include the opening cysteine and the closing phenylalanine or tryptophan. The D gene is left open where the match is weak. Clone size, where shown, is once, few, many, or a class for clones that have expanded.

D: TRBD1; V: TRBV6-6; size: NA; J: TRBJ1-3; DNA: TGTGCCAGCGGAAGGGGGCCCGGAAACACCATATATTTT; CDR3: CASGRGPGNTIYF
D: TRBD2; V: TRBV12-3/TRBV12-4; size: few; J: TRBJ2-1; DNA: TGTGCCAGCAGTTTGGGACTAGCGGGGGGGCCAGATGAGCAGTTCTTC; CDR3: CASSLGLAGGPDEQFF
D: TRBD1; V: TRBV3-1; size: few; J: TRBJ1-4; DNA: TGTGCCAGCAGTCCGACAGGGAATAATGAAAAACTGTTTTTT; CDR3: CASSPTGNNEKLFF
D: NA; V: TRBV12-3/TRBV12-4; size: NA; J: TRBJ2-2; DNA: TGTGCCAGCAGTTTCGGGGAGCTGTTTTTT; CDR3: CASSFGELFF
D: TRBD2; V: TRBV2; size: NA; J: TRBJ2-3; DNA: TGTGCCAGAGGACTAGCGGCTAGCACAGATACGCAGTATTTT; CDR3: CARGLAASTDTQYF
D: NA; V: TRBV5-1; size: few; J: TRBJ2-1; DNA: TGCGCCAGCAGCTTGGCGGGGGCAGGGGTGAATGAGCAGTTCTTC; CDR3: CASSLAGAGVNEQFF
D: NA; V: TRBV7-9; size: few; J: TRBJ2-7; DNA: TGTGCCAGCAGCTTAGGTGTGCGGGCCTCGTACGAGCAGTACTTC; CDR3: CASSLGVRASYEQYF
D: NA; V: TRBV7-7; size: NA; J: TRBJ2-1; DNA: TGTGCTAGCAGCTCCGTCGGGCGGAATGAGCAGTTCTTC; CDR3: CASSSVGRNEQFF
D: TRBD1; V: TRBV11-2; size: NA; J: TRBJ1-2; DNA: TGTGCCAGCAGCTTTCCGAACAGGGGCCGAGAGGGCTCCTATGGCTACACCTTC; CDR3: CASSFPNRGREGSYGYTF
D: TRBD2; V: TRBV24-1; size: NA; J: TRBJ2-7; DNA: TGTGCCACCAGTGATTCCGGGACTACTTACGAGCAGTACTTC; CDR3: CATSDSGTTYEQYF
D: TRBD1; V: TRBV9; size: NA; J: TRBJ2-5; DNA: TGTGCCAGCAGCGTACTCCCGGGGACAGGGACAGAGACCCAGTACTTC; CDR3: CASSVLPGTGTETQYF
D: TRBD1; V: TRBV5-1; size: NA; J: TRBJ2-7; DNA: TGCGCCCGCAGTTCGGGACAGTCTTCCTACGAGCAGTACTTC; CDR3: CARSSGQSSYEQYF
D: NA; V: TRBV3-1; size: NA; J: TRBJ1-6; DNA: TGTGCCAGCAGTCCCTCTCGGTCACCCCTCCACTTT; CDR3: CASSPSRSPLHF
D: NA; V: TRBV12-3/TRBV12-4; size: NA; J: TRBJ1-5; DNA: TGTGCCAGCAGTCCCCACCCCGTCGGAGTCCGTGGCAATCAGCCCCAGCATTTT; CDR3: CASSPHPVGVRGNQPQHF
D: NA; V: TRBV6-6; size: few; J: TRBJ2-7; DNA: TGTGCCAGCAGTTACTCTGGTGGCGGGCAGTACTTC; CDR3: CASSYSGGGQYF
D: TRBD2; V: TRBV15; size: NA; J: TRBJ2-1; DNA: TGTGCCACCAGCAACGAGCGGGGGGTATACAATGAGCAGTTCTTC; CDR3: CATSNERGVYNEQFF
D: TRBD2; V: TRBV20-1; size: NA; J: TRBJ2-5; DNA: TGCAGTGCTGATACTAGCGGAGAGACCCAGTACTTC; CDR3: CSADTSGETQYF
D: NA; V: TRBV5-6; size: NA; J: TRBJ2-1; DNA: TGTGCCAGCAGCCCTCGGGACGTGAATGAGCAGTTCTTC; CDR3: CASSPRDVNEQFF
D: TRBD2; V: TRBV10-3; size: many; J: TRBJ2-1; DNA: TGTGCCATCACGGAGCGGGAGGCGGATTTTAATGAGCAGTTCTTC; CDR3: CAITEREADFNEQFF
D: NA; V: TRBV7-2; size: few; J: TRBJ1-6; DNA: TGTGCCAGCAGCTTAGCTCGCTCTAATTCACCCCTCCACTTT; CDR3: CASSLARSNSPLHF
D: TRBD1; V: TRBV20-1; size: NA; J: TRBJ2-5; DNA: TGCAGTGCTACCTCACAGGGGGCGCGGATAGAGACCCAGTACTTC; CDR3: CSATSQGARIETQYF
D: NA; V: TRBV30; size: once; J: TRBJ2-3; DNA: TGTGCCTGGAGTGTAGAAGGAACTAGCACAGATACGCAGTATTTT; CDR3: CAWSVEGTSTDTQYF
D: TRBD2; V: TRBV27; size: NA; J: TRBJ2-1; DNA: TGTGCCAGCAGTTTGATCCGGACTAGCTTAAATGAGCAGTTCTTC; CDR3: CASSLIRTSLNEQFF
D: TRBD1; V: TRBV7-9; size: few; J: TRBJ2-7; DNA: TGTGCCAGCAGCTTCTACAGGGGGCTGGACGAGCAGTACTTC; CDR3: CASSFYRGLDEQYF
D: NA; V: TRBV9; size: NA; J: TRBJ2-7; DNA: TGTGCCAGCAGCCACCCGATCGAGCAGTACTTC; CDR3: CASSHPIEQYF
D: TRBD2; V: TRBV12-3/TRBV12-4; size: few; J: TRBJ2-7; DNA: TGTGCCAGCAGCCACCGGGGGGGAGGCTACGAGCAGTACTTC; CDR3: CASSHRGGGYEQYF
D: TRBD1; V: TRBV7-3; size: NA; J: TRBJ1-2; DNA: TGTGCCAGCAGCTCAACAGGAGACAGGGCGGATGGCTACACCTTC; CDR3: CASSSTGDRADGYTF
D: NA; V: TRBV24-1; size: NA; J: TRBJ2-2; DNA: TGTGCCACCAGTGACCCGTTCCGCGGGACCAAGAACACCGGGGAGCTGTTTTTT; CDR3: CATSDPFRGTKNTGELFF
D: TRBD1; V: TRBV18; size: NA; J: TRBJ2-5; DNA: TGTGCCAGCTCAACCGGGACAGGGGGCCAAGAGACCCAGTACTTC; CDR3: CASSTGTGGQETQYF
D: NA; V: TRBV10-3; size: NA; J: TRBJ1-5; DNA: TGTGCCATCAGTGCTGGGAATCAGCCCCAGCATTTT; CDR3: CAISAGNQPQHF
D: NA; V: TRBV12-3/TRBV12-4; size: NA; J: TRBJ2-3; DNA: TGTGCCAGCAGCAACAGGGTGGGCACAGATACGCAGTATTTT; CDR3: CASSNRVGTDTQYF
D: TRBD1; V: TRBV18; size: many; J: TRBJ2-5; DNA: TGTGCCAGCTCGCCGGGACAGCAAGAGACCCAGTACTTC; CDR3: CASSPGQQETQYF
D: NA; V: TRBV5-4; size: NA; J: TRBJ2-7; DNA: TGTGCCAGCAGCGTAGGGGCAGACTACGAGCAGTACTTC; CDR3: CASSVGADYEQYF
D: NA; V: TRBV28; size: few; J: TRBJ2-1; DNA: TGTGCCAGCAGTTTAACCTGGAATGAGCAGTTCTTC; CDR3: CASSLTWNEQFF
D: TRBD2; V: TRBV5-1; size: many; J: TRBJ2-1; DNA: TGCGCCAGCAGCTTGGATGGTAGCGGGGGTTACAATGAGCAGTTCTTC; CDR3: CASSLDGSGGYNEQFF
D: NA; V: TRBV12-3/TRBV12-4; size: NA; J: TRBJ2-1; DNA: TGTGCCAGCAGTCTCCGGGATAACAATGAGCAGTTCTTC; CDR3: CASSLRDNNEQFF
D: TRBD2; V: TRBV6-2/TRBV6-3; size: few; J: TRBJ2-2; DNA: TGTGCCAGCAAGAAAGAAGCGGGAGAAACCGGGGAGCTGTTTTTT; CDR3: CASKKEAGETGELFF
D: TRBD2; V: TRBV7-3; size: few; J: TRBJ2-2; DNA: TGTGCCAGCAGCTTAGCTGGGGGGGCCGGGGAGCTGTTTTTT; CDR3: CASSLAGGAGELFF
D: NA; V: TRBV5-1; size: NA; J: TRBJ2-7; DNA: TGCGCCAGCAGCTTGTTCACTGGCAACGAGCAGTACTTC; CDR3: CASSLFTGNEQYF
D: NA; V: TRBV15; size: NA; J: TRBJ2-2; DNA: TGTGCCACCAGCGGACAGCGAGGTGCCGGGGAGCTGTTTTTT; CDR3: CATSGQRGAGELFF